A single sample is the source of the 21 T cell receptor beta chains below, sequenced in a study of T cell responses to AZD1222 COVID-19 vaccine. Sequencing was performed with immunoSEQ multiplex PCR; in TCRdb, only in-frame clones are kept and a portion is missing. Counted here are 150,000 to 200,000 clones, about 91% occurring once; the ten biggest clones make up approximately 1.3%. This material consisted of peripheral blood, taken 28 days after the second AZD1222 dose. Receptor source: an adult who received the AZD1222 COVID-19 vaccine.

The chain has TRBV5-1 and TRBJ1-1, with no clear D. This CDR3 comprises 14 residues. Germline values: CDR1 SGHRS, CDR2 YFSETQ. V was shortened by 2 bases and J by 0 bases, with 8 bases between the two germline ends. CDR3 in DNA: TGCGCCAGCAGCTTCGGGGTGTTGAACACTGAAGCTTTCTTT. Translating it yields CASSFGVLNTEAFF.

This clone was detected once. V usage is TRBV5-5 and J usage is TRBJ1-1, with D perhaps TRBD1 (6 bases). The CDR3 extends over 15 amino acids. Germline CDR1 SGHKS, CDR2 YYEKEE (reference sequence). V dropped 5 bases and J dropped 0 bases, with 14 bases sitting between them. This CDR3 reads CASRPGGIMNTEAFF. CDR3 coding DNA: TGTGCCAGCAGGCCGGGGGGCATCATGAACACTGAAGCTTTCTTT.

The genes are TRBV5-8 and TRBJ1-2; D remains ambiguous. In germline, CDR1 is SGHTS, CDR2 YDEGEE. The CDR3 loop spans 13 amino acids. V dropped 4 bases and J dropped 0 bases, with 7 bases sitting between them. Here the CDR3 DNA reads TGTGCCAGCAGCCTGACCTCTAACTATGGCTACACCTTC. Its translation is CASSLTSNYGYTF.

V is TRBV7-2 and J is TRBJ1-5; TRBD1 is a possible D gene (5 bases). The CDR3 contains 14 residues. V was clipped by 5 bases and J by 1 base, with 9 bases between them. Germline CDR1 SGHTA, CDR2 FQGNSA. The CDR3 DNA reads TGTGCCAGCAGCAAAGGGGAAAGCAATCAGCCCCAGCATTTT. It yields the protein CASSKGESNQPQHF.

J is TRBJ2-7 and V is TRBV27, with TRBD2 matching over 7 bases. This CDR3 spans 15 amino acids. CDR1 and CDR2 from the germline V gene are MNHEY and SMNVEV (reference sequence). Germline trimming cut 2 bases from V and 2 bases from J; bases unmatched to any gene: 6. The CDR3 coding sequence is TGTGCCAGCAGTTTAGCGGGAGAAACCACCTACGAGCAGTACTTC. Its protein is CASSLAGETTYEQYF.

Concerning this clone itself: The conserved final phenylalanine or tryptophan is absent from the CDR3, which likely points to a read error. The DNA is left out, because the CDR3 cannot be placed on it with certainty; the CDR3 is given as TCRdb lists it. The chain combines TRBV20-1 with TRBJ2-7. CDR1 and CDR2 (germline): DFQATT, SNEGSKA (reference sequence). The CDR3 numbers 11 amino acids, ends counted. CDR3 region: CSARDGDLRAL.

A word on this clone: Other DNA sequences in the sample encode the same CDR3. The V gene is TRBV7-9, the J gene TRBJ1-1; D gene ambiguous. The CDR3 runs to 13 residues. V lost 5 bases and J lost 2, with 9 bases in between. Germline V gene sequence: CDR1 SEHNR, CDR2 FQNEAQ (reference sequence). This CDR3 reads CASSLGINTEAFF. For the CDR3, the DNA is TGTGCCAGCAGCCTGGGGATTAACACTGAAGCTTTCTTT.

The J gene is TRBJ1-1, the V gene TRBV27; D ambiguous. The CDR3 length is 14 residues. Trimming removed 7 bases at V and 3 bases at J, with 15 bases between. CDR1 is MNHEY and CDR2 is SMNVEV in the germline V gene (reference sequence). The DNA for the CDR3 is TGTGCCAGCACCCAATCCCGGGCCGACACTGAAGCTTTCTTT. This codes for CASTQSRADTEAFF.

The chain is built from TRBV21-1 and TRBJ1-1. TRBV21-1 has pseudogene status. This CDR3 is built from 15 residues. The CDR3 DNA sequence: TGTGCCAGCAGCAAAGGGCAGGGAACGGGGACTGAAGCTTTCTTT. This codes for CASSKGQGTGTEAFF.

With respect to this clone: In the same sample, other DNA sequences code for this CDR3. This chain joins TRBV19 and TRBJ2-1; 7 bases line up with TRBD2. The germline V gene has CDR1 LNHDA and CDR2 SQIVND (reference sequence). The V gene end was trimmed by 1 base and the J gene end by 4 bases; junction bases not matched to a gene: 4. The CDR3 covers 15 residues. CDR3 in DNA: TGTGCCAGTAGTATAGCCGGGGGGTCTTACAATGAGCAGTTCTTC. Its protein is CASSIAGGSYNEQFF.

The chain joins TRBV5-8 to TRBJ2-7; D is undetermined. CDR1 and CDR2 (germline): SGHTS, YDEGEE. The CDR3 spans 14 residues. V lost 4 bases and J 3 bases, leaving 14 bases between the germline ends. CDR3: CASSRHNSYYEQYF. CDR3 coding DNA: TGTGCCAGCAGCCGACACAATTCTTACTACGAGCAGTACTTC.

The rearrangement links TRBV13 to TRBJ1-5; TRBD1 matches 9 bases. Germline values: CDR1 PRHDT, CDR2 FYEKMQ (reference sequence). This CDR3 spans 16 amino acids. Trimming cost V 8 bases and J 1 base; bases outside gene matches: 9. The CDR3 DNA reads as TGTGCCAGCGAAACGACAGGGGGTCGGAGCAATCAGCCCCAGCATTTT. Its translation: CASETTGGRSNQPQHF.

This rearrangement joins TRBV7-2 to TRBJ2-7; 7 nucleotides line up with TRBD1. The germline gives CDR1 SGHTA, CDR2 FQGNSA. With V trimmed by 5 bases and J by 6 bases, 7 bases remained unmatched. The length of the CDR3 is 13 residues. Here the CDR3 DNA reads TGTGCCAGCAGCACCCGACAGGGTAGCGAGCAGTACTTC. The encoded protein is CASSTRQGSEQYF.

The V gene is TRBV5-5, the J gene TRBJ1-1; weak D call: TRBD1 (5 bases). CDR3 length: 14 amino acids. Trimming took 4 bases from V and 11 from J, leaving 21 bases between them. Germline CDR1 and CDR2: SGHKS and YYEKEE (reference sequence). CDR3 sequence (DNA): TGTGCCAGCAGCCCGGAGGGTTACGGGGGACGGGCTTTCTTT. Its protein is CASSPEGYGGRAFF. The whole variable domain, filled in from reference TRBV5-5 and TRBJ1-1, reads DAGVTQSPTHLIKTRGQQVTLRCSPISGHKSVSWYQQVLGQGPQFIFQYYEKEERGRGNFPDRFSARQFPNYSSELNVNALLLGDSALYLCASSPEGYGGRAFFGQGTRLTVV.

The chain carries TRBV7-3 and TRBJ2-3; D is perhaps TRBD2 (6 bases). From germline, CDR1 is SGHTA and CDR2 FQGTGA. The CDR3 spans 16 residues. Trimming pared 6 bases from V and 2 bases from J, leaving 18 bases between. As DNA, the CDR3 is TGTGCCAGCAGTTCAAGCGGCGGGGCCCTCACAGATACGCAGTATTTT. Protein sequence: CASSSSGGALTDTQYF.

The rearrangement links TRBV7-9 to TRBJ1-1; D unclear. Trimming took off 5 bases at V and 1 base at J, with 8 bases between the two ends. CDR1 is SEHNR, CDR2 FQNEAQ, per germline (reference sequence). This CDR3 is built from 13 residues. The CDR3 loop reads CASSRLGNTEAFF. CDR3 in DNA: TGTGCCAGCAGCCGCCTTGGGAACACTGAAGCTTTCTTT.

The chain has TRBV4-1 and TRBJ2-1, with D perhaps matching TRBD2 (7 bases). The V gene's germline CDR1 is MGHRA and CDR2 YSYEKL. V lost 1 base to trimming and J lost 5 bases, with 15 bases between them. The CDR3 contains 16 residues. DNA of the CDR3: TGCGCCAGCAGCCAAGTGGTGCGGGGGCCCCACAATGAGCAGTTCTTC. Residues: CASSQVVRGPHNEQFF.

V and J are TRBV7-9 and TRBJ1-2, with TRBD1 identical over 7 bases. J was trimmed by 4 bases and V by 5 bases; bases with no gene match: 4. CDR1 is SEHNR, CDR2 FQNEAQ, per germline (reference sequence). This CDR3 contains 13 residues. The CDR3 nucleotides are TGTGCCAGCAGCATGGACAGGAGCTATGGCTACACCTTC. Translation: CASSMDRSYGYTF.

The gene calls are TRBV28 and TRBJ1-1; D is unclear. This CDR3 is 12 amino acids long. The V gene lost 5 bases and the J gene lost 7 bases, with 11 bases spanning the gap. Germline V gene sequence: CDR1 MDHEN, CDR2 SYDVKM. The CDR3: CASSLLRGEAFF. CDR3 nucleotide sequence: TGTGCCAGCAGTCTCCTCCGGGGTGAAGCTTTCTTT.

This clone was recorded once. The chain joins TRBV5-8 to TRBJ1-2; D gene unclear. This CDR3 contains 15 residues. Trimming removed 2 bases from V and 7 bases from J, with 18 bases in between. CDR1 is SGHTS and CDR2 is YDEGEE in the germline V gene. DNA for the CDR3: TGTGCCAGCAGCTTCCGTGATGGGGAATCTGGTGGCTACACCTTC. This gives the protein CASSFRDGESGGYTF. Full variable domain (outside the CDR3, taken from reference TRBV5-8 and TRBJ1-2): EAGVTQSPTHLIKTRGQQATLRCSPISGHTSVYWYQQALGLGLQFLLWYDEGEERNRGNFPPRFSGRQFPNYSSELNVNALELEDSALYLCASSFRDGESGGYTFGSGTRLTVV.

This clone was counted a single time. V gene TRBV11-1 combines with J gene TRBJ2-7; possibly TRBD1 for D (5 bases). This CDR3 contains 15 residues. Germline V gives CDR1 SGHAT, CDR2 FQDESV (reference sequence). The V and J ends lost 2 bases and 0 bases respectively, with 11 bases between them. The CDR3 sequence is CASSLMSGSSYEQYF. The CDR3 coding sequence is TGTGCCAGCAGCTTAATGTCAGGGTCCTCCTACGAGCAGTACTTC.